This T cell receptor (beta chain) was recovered during a study of T cells in Graves' hyperthyroidism and ophthalmopathy. Study-wide findings and caveats: Ophthalmopathy stood apart from stable hyperthyroidism in a 13 V-J model.

The study excluded patients with uncontrolled infection, other autoimmune disease, pregnancy or lactation. This clonotype was seen many times. The antigen is not known. J lost 7 bases, V lost 0 bases, and 7 bases had no gene match. The CDR3 covers 15 residues. CDR1 is SGHRS, CDR2 YFSETQ, per germline. Amplification of TCR beta CDR3 regions used RNA as the template. When the TCR CDR3 underwent first-round RT-PCR, the HTBI primer set was used. TCRdb passed the multiplex PCR reads through MiXCR, listing each CDR3 protein once. Here the sample spans approximately 350,000 distinct CDR3 sequences, 13% to 15% being singletons.

This sequence originates from a woman in her sixties or seventies with Graves' ophthalmopathy. Input material: blood. The rearrangement joins TRBV5-1 to TRBJ2-7; 10 bases match TRBD2. This chain's CDR3 is CASSLESGRAGEQYF. CDR3 DNA: TGCGCCAGCAGCTTGGAAAGCGGGAGGGCCGGGGAGCAGTACTTC.